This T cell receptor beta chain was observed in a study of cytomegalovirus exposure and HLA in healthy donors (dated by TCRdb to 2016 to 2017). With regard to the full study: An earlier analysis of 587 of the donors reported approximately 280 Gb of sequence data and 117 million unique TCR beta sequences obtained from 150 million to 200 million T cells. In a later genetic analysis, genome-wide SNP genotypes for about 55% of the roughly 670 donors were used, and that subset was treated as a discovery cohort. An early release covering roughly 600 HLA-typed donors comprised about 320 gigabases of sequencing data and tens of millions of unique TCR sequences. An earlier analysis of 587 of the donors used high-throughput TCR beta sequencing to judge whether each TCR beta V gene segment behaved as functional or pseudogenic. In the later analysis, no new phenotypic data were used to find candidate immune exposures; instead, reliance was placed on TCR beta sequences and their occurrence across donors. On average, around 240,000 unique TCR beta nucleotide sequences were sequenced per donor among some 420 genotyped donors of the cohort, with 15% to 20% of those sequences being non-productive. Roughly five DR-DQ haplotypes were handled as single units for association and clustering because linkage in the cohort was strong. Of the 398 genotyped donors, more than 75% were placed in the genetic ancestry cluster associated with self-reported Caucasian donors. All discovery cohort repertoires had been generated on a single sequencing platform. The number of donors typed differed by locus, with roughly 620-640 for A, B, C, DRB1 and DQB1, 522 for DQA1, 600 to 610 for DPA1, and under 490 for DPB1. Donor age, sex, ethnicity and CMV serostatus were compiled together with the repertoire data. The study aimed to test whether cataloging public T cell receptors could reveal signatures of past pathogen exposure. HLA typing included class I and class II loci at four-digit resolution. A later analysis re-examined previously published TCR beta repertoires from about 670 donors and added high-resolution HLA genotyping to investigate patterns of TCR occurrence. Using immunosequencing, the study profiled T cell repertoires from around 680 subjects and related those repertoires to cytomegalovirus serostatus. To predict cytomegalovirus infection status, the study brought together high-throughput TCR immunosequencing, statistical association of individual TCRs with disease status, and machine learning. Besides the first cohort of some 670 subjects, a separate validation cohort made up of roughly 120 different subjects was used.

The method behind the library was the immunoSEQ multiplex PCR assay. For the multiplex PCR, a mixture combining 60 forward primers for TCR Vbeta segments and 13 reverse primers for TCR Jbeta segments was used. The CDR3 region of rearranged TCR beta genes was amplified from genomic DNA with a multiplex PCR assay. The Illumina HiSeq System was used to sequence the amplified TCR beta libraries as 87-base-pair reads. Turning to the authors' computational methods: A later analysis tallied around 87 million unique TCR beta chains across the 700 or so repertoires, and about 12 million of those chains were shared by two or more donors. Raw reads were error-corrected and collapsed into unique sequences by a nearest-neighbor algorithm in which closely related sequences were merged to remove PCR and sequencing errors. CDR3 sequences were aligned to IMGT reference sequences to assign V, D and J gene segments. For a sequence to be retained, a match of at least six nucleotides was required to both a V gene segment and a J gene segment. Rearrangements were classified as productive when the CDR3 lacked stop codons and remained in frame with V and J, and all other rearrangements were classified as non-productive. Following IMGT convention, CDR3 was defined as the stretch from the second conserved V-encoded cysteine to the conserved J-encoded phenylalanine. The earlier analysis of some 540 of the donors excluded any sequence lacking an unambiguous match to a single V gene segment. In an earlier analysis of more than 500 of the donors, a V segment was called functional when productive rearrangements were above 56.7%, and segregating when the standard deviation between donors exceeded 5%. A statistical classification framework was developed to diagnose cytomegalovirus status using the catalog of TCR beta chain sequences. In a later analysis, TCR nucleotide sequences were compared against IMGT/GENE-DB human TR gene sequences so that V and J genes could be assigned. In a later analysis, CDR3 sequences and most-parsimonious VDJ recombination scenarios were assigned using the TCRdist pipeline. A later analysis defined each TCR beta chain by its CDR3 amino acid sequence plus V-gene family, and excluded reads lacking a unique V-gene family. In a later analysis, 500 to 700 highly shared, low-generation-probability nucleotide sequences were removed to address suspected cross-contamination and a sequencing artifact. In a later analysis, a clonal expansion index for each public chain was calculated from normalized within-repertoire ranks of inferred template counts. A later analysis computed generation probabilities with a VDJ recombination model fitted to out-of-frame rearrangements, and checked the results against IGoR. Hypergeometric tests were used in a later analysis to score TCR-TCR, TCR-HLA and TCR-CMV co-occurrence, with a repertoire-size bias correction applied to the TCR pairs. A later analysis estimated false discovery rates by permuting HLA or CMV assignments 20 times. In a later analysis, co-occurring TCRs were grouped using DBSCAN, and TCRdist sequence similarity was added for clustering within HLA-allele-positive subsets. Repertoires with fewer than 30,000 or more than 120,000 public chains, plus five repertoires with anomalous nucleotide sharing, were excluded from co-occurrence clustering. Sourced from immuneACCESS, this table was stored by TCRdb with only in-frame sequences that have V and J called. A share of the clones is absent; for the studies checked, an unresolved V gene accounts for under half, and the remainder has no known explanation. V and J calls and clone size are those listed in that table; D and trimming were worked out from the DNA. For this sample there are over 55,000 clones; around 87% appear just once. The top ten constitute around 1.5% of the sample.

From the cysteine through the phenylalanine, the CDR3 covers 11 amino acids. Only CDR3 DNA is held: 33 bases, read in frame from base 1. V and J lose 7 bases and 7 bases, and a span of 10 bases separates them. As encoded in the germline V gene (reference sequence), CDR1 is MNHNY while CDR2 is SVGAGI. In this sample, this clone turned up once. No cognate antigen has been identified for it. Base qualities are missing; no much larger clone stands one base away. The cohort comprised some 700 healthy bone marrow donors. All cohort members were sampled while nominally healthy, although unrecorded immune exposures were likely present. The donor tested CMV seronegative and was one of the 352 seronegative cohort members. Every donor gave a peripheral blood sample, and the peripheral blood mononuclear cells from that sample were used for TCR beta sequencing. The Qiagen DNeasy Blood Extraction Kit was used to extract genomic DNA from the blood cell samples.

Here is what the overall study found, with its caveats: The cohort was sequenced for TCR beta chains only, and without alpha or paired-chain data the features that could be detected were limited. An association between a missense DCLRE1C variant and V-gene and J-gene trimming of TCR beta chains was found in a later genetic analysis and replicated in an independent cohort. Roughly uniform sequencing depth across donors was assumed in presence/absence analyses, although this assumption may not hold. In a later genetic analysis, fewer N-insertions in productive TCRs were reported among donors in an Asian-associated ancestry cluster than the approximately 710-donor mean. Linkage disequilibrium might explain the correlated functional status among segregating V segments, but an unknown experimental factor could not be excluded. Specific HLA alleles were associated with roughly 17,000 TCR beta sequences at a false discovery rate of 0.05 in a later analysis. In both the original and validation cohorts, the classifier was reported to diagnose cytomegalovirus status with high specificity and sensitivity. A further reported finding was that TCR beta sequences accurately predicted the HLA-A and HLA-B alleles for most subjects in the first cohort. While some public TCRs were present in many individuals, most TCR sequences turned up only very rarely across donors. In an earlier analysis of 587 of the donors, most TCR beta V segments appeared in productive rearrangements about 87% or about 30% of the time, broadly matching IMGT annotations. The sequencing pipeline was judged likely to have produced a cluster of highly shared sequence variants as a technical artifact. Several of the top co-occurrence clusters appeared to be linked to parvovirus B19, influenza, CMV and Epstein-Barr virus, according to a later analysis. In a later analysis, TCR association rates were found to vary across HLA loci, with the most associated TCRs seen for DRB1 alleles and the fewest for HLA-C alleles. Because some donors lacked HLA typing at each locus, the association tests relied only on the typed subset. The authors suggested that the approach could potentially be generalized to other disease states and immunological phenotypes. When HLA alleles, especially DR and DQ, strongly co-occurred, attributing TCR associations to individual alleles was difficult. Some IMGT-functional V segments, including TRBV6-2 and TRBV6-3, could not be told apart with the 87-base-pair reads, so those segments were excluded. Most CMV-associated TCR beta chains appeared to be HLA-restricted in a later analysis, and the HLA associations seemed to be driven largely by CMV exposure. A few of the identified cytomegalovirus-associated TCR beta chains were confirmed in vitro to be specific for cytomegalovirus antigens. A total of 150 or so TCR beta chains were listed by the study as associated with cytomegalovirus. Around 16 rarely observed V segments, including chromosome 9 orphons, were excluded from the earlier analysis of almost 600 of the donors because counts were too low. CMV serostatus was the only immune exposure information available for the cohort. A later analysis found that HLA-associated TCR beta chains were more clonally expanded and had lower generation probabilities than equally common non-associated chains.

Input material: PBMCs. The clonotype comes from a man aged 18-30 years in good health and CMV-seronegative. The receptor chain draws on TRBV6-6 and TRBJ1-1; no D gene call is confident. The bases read TGTGCCAGCATGAGGAGGGTTGAAGCTTTCTTT. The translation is CASMRRVEAFF.